This TCR beta chain emerged from a study of blood T cell repertoires in COVID-19 (TCRdb year 2020). Describing the broader study: Samples covering the acute and convalescent phases of COVID-19 were provided by collaborators in the United States, Italy and Spain. The material from the prospective study consisted of cDNA or gDNA derived from T cells, B-cell-depleted T cells, or PBMCs. The dataset comprised deeply sampled blood TCRbeta repertoires from subjects exposed to, actively infected with, or recovered from COVID-19. A freely available public database, intended as a resource for researchers studying the immune response to SARS-CoV-2, is where the repertoires were released. The samples were drawn from two sources: the first 160 participants of the ongoing ImmuneRACE study, and 1,200 or so subjects contributed by 6 global collaborators. The sample metadata nearly always contained a de-identified subject ID, COVID-19 status, age in years and sex. Where HLA class I and class II types were available, the types were taken from metadata supplied by the sample provider, not from assay-based typing.

Study-level results and caveats: The quantity of clinical and demographic metadata differed by source and by participant and was supplied without curation.

This clone was recorded once. Its binding antigen is unknown. Base qualities are not provided; no much larger clone lies one nucleotide away. According to the germline V gene (reference sequence), CDR1 reads MNHEY and CDR2 reads SMNVEV. From the cysteine up to the phenylalanine, the CDR3 has a length of 13 residues. CDR3 DNA only is kept here, 39 bases in frame from base 1. The germline V end is reduced by 3 bases and the J end by 4 bases; junction bases left unmatched: 1. TCRbeta CDR3 regions were amplified from genomic DNA by means of the immunoSEQ Assay, a bias-controlled multiplex PCR. Per the source publication's procedure: The number of nucleated cells in each sample was estimated by amplification of reference gene primers within the assay. To quantify the absolute abundance of each unique TCRbeta CDR3 rearrangement, sequence reads were collapsed and filtered. For each sample, productive Simpson clonality was calculated as the square root of Simpson's diversity index over productive rearrangements. TCRdb carries this immuneACCESS record with in-frame sequences only. Its versions omit some clonotypes, under half of them owing to an unresolved V gene in the studies checked, with the rest unexplained. V and J calls and clone size are given by that table; D and trimming were obtained from the DNA. The sample table lists 200,000 or so clones, about 85% of them with a count of one. 11% of the sample is in the top ten clones.

Enrolling through a virtual design, the prospective study's participants ranged in age from roughly 18 to 95 years and lived across 20 to 30 United States geographic areas. In the prospective study, participants were assigned to cohorts based on the clinical history participants reported in a screening survey and a study questionnaire. Recovered participants in ImmuneRACE Cohort 3 were defined as having two consecutive negative NP/OP PCR tests, clearance from a healthcare professional, or resolution of symptoms. Mobile phlebotomists in the prospective study collected whole blood, serum and a nasopharyngeal or oropharyngeal swab from every participant. Additional blood draws and questionnaires over a 2-month period could optionally be provided by prospective study participants. Blood samples from the prospective study were shipped frozen or at room temperature prior to DNA extraction.

What was sequenced was PBMCs or T cells enriched from blood (not recorded which). This TCR derives from a man in his thirties or forties who had recovered from COVID-19. Here the chain combines TRBV27 and TRBJ2-5; 8 nucleotides in the junction match TRBD2. The CDR3: CASSFRGGETQYF. The nucleotides read TGTGCCAGCAGTTTCCGGGGGGGAGAGACCCAGTACTTC.